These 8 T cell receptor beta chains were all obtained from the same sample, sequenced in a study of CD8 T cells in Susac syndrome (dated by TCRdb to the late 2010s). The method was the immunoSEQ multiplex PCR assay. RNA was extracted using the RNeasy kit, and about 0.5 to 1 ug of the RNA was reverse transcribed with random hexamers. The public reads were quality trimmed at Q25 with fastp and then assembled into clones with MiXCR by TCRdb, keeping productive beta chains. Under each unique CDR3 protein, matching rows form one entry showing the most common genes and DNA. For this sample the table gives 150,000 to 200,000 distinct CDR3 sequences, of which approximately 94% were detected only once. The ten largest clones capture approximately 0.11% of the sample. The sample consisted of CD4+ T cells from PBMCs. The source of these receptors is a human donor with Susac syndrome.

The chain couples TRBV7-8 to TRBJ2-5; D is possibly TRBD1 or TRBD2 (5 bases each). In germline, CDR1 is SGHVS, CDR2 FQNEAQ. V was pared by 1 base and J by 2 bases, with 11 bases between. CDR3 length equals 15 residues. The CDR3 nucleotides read TGTGCCAGCAGCTTAGGGGGGAGTACTCAAGAGACCCAGTACTTC. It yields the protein CASSLGGSTQETQYF. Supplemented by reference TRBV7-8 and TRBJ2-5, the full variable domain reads GAGVSQSPRYKVAKRGQDVALRCDPISGHVSLFWYQQALGQGPEFLTYFQNEAQLDKSGLPSDRFFAERPEGSVSTLKIQRTQQEDSAVYLCASSLGGSTQETQYFGPGTRLLVL.

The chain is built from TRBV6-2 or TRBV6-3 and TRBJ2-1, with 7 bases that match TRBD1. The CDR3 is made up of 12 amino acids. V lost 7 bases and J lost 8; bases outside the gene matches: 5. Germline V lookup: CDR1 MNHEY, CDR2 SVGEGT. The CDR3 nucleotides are TGTGCCAGCAATGACAGGGTCGATGAGCAGTTCTTC. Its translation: CASNDRVDEQFF.

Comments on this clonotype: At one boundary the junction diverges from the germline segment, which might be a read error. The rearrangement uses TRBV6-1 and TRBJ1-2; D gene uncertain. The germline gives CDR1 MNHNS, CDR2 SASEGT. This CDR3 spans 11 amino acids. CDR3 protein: CASTFAGVGNF. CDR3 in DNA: TGTGCCAGCACCTTCGCCGGTGTAGGGAACTTC.

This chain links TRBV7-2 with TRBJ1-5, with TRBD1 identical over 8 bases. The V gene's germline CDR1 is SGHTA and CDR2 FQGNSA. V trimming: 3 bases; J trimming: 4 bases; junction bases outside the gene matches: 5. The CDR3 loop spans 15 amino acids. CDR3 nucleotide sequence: TGTGCCAGCAGCTTCTCAGGGGGCATAAATCAGCCCCAGCATTTT. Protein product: CASSFSGGINQPQHF.

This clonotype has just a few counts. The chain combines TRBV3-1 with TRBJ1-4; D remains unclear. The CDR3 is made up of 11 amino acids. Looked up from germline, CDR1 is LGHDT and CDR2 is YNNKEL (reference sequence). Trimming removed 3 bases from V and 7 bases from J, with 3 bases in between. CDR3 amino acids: CASSQVEKLFF. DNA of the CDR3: TGTGCCAGCAGCCAGGTTGAAAAACTGTTTTTT.

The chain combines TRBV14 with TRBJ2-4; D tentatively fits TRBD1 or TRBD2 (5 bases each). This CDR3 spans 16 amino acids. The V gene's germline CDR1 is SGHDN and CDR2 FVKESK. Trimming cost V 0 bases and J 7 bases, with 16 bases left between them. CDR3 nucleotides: TGTGCCAGCAGCCAAGAGGGACGCGGGCCAAGGAACATTCAGTACTTC. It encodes CASSQEGRGPRNIQYF.

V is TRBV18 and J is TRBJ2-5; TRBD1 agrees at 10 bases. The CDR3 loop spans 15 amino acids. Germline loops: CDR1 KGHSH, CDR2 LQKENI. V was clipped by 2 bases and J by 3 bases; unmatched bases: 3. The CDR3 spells CASSPTGTGEETQYF. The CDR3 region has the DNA TGTGCCAGCTCACCAACCGGGACAGGGGAAGAGACCCAGTACTTC.

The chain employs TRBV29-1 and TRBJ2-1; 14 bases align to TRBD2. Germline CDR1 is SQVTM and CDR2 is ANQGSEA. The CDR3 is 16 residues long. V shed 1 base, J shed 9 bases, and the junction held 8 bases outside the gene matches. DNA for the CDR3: TGCAGCGTTGAAGGTTCCGGGACTAGCGGGGGAGGTGAGCAGTTCTTC. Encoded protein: CSVEGSGTSGGGEQFF.